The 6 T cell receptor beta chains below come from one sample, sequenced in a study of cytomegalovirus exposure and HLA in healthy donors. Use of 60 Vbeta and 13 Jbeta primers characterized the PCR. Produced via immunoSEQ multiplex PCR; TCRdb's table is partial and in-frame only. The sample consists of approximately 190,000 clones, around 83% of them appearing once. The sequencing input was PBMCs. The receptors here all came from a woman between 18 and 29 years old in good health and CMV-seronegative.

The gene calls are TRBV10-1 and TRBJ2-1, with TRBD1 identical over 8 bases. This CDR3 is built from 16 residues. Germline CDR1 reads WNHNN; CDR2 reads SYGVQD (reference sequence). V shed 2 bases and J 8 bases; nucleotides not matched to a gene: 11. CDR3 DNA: TGCGCCAGCAGTGAGAGGGCAGGGGGCTTTTGGGATGAGCAGTTCTTC. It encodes CASSERAGGFWDEQFF.

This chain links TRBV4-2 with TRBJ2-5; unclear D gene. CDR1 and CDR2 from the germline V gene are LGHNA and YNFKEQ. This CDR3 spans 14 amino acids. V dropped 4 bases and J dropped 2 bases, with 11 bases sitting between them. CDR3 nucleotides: TGTGCCAGCAGCCTTACGACTTCTCAAGAGACCCAGTACTTC. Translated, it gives CASSLTTSQETQYF.

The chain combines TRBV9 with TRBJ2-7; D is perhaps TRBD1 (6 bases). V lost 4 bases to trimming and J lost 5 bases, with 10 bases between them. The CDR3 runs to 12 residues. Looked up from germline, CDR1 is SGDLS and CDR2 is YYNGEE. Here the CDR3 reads CASSPGEDEQYF. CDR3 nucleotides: TGTGCCAGCAGCCCAGGGGAAGACGAGCAGTACTTC.

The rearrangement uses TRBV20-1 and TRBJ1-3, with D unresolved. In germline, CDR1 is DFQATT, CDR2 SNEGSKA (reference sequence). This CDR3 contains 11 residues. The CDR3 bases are TGCAGGGTCAGCTCTGGAAACACCATATATTTT. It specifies CRVSSGNTIYF.

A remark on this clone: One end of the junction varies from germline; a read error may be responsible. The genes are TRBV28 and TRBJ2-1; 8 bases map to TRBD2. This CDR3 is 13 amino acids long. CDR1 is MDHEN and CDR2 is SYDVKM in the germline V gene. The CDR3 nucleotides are TGTGCCAGCAGCCGGGACACTAGCGGTGGGCCCCTCTTC. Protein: CASSRDTSGGPLF.

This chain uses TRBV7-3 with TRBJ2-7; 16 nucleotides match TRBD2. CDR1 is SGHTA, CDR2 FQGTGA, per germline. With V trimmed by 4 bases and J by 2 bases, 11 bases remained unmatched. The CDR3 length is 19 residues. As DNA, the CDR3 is TGTGCCAGCAGCTCCTTCCCGGGACTAGCGGGAGGGCCGCCCTACGAGCAGTACTTC. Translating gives CASSSFPGLAGGPPYEQYF.